The next 28 T cell receptor beta chains were all read from a single sample in a study of CD8+ T cells in alopecia areata. RNA, once extracted, was reverse transcribed into cDNA for use as the sequencing template. Only in-frame clones appear in the TCRdb table, and some are missing; sequencing was by immunoSEQ multiplex PCR. The sample shows about 190,000 clones, about 60% of them seen only once. The material was CD4+ T cells sorted from blood, obtained at week 0. The receptors derive from a human donor with alopecia areata.

This clone was detected a few times. This chain links TRBV11-2 with TRBJ2-3, with D possibly TRBD1 on 5 matching bases. Trimming stripped 0 bases from V and 4 bases from J, with 11 bases between. This CDR3 contains 15 residues. Germline CDR1 is SGHAT and CDR2 is FQNNGV. CDR3 in amino acids: CASSLDDSGADTQYF. In nucleotides, the CDR3 is TGTGCCAGCAGCTTAGACGACAGTGGGGCAGATACGCAGTATTTT.

This chain uses TRBV7-9 with TRBJ2-3, with TRBD2 matching 7 bases. Germline V gene sequence: CDR1 SEHNR, CDR2 FQNEAQ (reference sequence). The V gene end was trimmed by 1 base and the J gene end by 4 bases; junction bases not matched to a gene: 8. This CDR3 is built from 16 residues. CDR3 protein: CASSLVLLGRADTQYF. As DNA, the CDR3 is TGTGCCAGCAGCTTAGTGCTCCTGGGGAGGGCAGATACGCAGTATTTT.

The chain joins TRBV15 to TRBJ2-5; either TRBD1 or TRBD2 may fit D (5 bases each). V shed 5 bases and J shed 5 bases, with 12 bases lying between them. Germline lookup yields CDR1 LNHNV and CDR2 YYDKDF (reference sequence). This CDR3 has 13 amino acids. CDR3 sequence (DNA): TGTGCCACCAGCCCCGGGGCGCAGGAGACCCAGTACTTC. It codes for CATSPGAQETQYF.

V gene TRBV6-5 combines with J gene TRBJ1-1, with no clear D. The CDR3 sequence is 15 residues long. Deletions cut 5 bases from V and 0 bases from J, with 13 bases between. Germline V gene lookup returns CDR1 MNHEY and CDR2 SVGAGI. The CDR3 DNA follows: TGTGCCAGCAGTCAAACCCGGACCGTGAACACTGAAGCTTTCTTT. It yields the protein CASSQTRTVNTEAFF.

DNA of the CDR3: TGTGCCTGGAGCAGAGGGGGCGATCGAAACATTCAGTACTTC. Its translation: CAWSRGGDRNIQYF. The rearrangement uses TRBV30 and TRBJ2-4, with TRBD1 matching 7 bases. CDR1 and CDR2 (germline): GTSNPN, SVGIG (reference sequence). The CDR3 totals 14 residues. With V trimmed by 3 bases and J by 6 bases, 8 bases remained unmatched.

The genes are TRBV30 and TRBJ1-2, with TRBD1 matching 7 bases. CDR1 and CDR2 (germline): GTSNPN, SVGIG (reference sequence). CDR3 size: 17 residues. J gave up 4 bases and V 2 bases, and 16 bases lay outside the gene matches. For the CDR3, the DNA is TGTGCCTGGAGTCCACTATGGTCCGGGACAGCCCTCTATGGCTACACCTTC. It encodes CAWSPLWSGTALYGYTF. The full variable domain, in which reference TRBV30 and TRBJ1-2 provide the parts outside the CDR3, is SQTIHQWPATLVQPVGSPLSLECTVEGTSNPNLYWYRQAAGRGLQLLFYSVGIGQISSEVPQNLSASRPQDRQFILSSKKLLLSDSGFYLCAWSPLWSGTALYGYTFGSGTRLTVV.

This chain connects TRBV2 to TRBJ2-3, with 7 nucleotides matching TRBD1. In germline, CDR1 is SNHLY, CDR2 FYNNEI. Trimming took 6 bases from V and 4 from J; bases not matched to a gene: 7. The length of the CDR3 is 14 residues. DNA of the CDR3: TGTGCCAGCAGGAGGTGGGACAGTTCAGATACGCAGTATTTT. Translated: CASRRWDSSDTQYF. Full variable domain (remainder filled in from reference TRBV2 and TRBJ2-3): EPEVTQTPSHQVTQMGQEVILRCVPISNHLYFYWYRQILGQKVEFLVSFYNNEISEKSEIFDDQFSVERPDGSNFTLKIRSTKLEDSAMYFCASRRWDSSDTQYFGPGTRLTVL.

This clone came up a few times. The chain combines TRBV2 with TRBJ1-1; D gene ambiguous. Germline values: CDR1 SNHLY, CDR2 FYNNEI. V was pared by 8 bases and J by 10 bases, with 17 bases between. The CDR3 consists of 12 residues. CDR3 nucleotides: TGTGCCAGCGTATTGACCCGCGCGGGAGCTTTCTTT. Its translation: CASVLTRAGAFF.

The chain employs TRBV9 and TRBJ2-7; TRBD1 agrees at 10 bases. The CDR3 extends over 16 amino acids. V shed 0 bases, J shed 7 bases, and the junction held 10 bases outside the gene matches. CDR1 and CDR2 from the germline V gene are SGDLS and YYNGEE. The CDR3 here is CASSVEKGTGVWEQYF. In DNA, the CDR3 is TGTGCCAGCAGCGTAGAGAAAGGGACAGGGGTGTGGGAGCAGTACTTC.

This chain connects TRBV5-1 to TRBJ1-1; tentative D call: TRBD1 (5 bases). Germline V gene sequence: CDR1 SGHRS, CDR2 YFSETQ. The CDR3 has 13 amino acids. The V and J ends lost 4 bases and 5 bases respectively, with 12 bases between them. The CDR3 nucleotides are TGCGCCAGCAGCATGGAAGGGGTTACTGAAGCTTTCTTT. This translates into CASSMEGVTEAFF.

The gene calls are TRBV2 and TRBJ1-6; D gene uncertain. Per germline, CDR1 SNHLY and CDR2 FYNNEI. The CDR3 loop spans 12 amino acids. Trimming shortened V by 10 bases and J by 10 bases, and 14 bases separated the two germline ends. The CDR3 region is CATRIQDSPLHF. Here the CDR3 DNA reads TGTGCCACCCGGATTCAGGACTCACCCCTCCACTTT.

V gene TRBV29-1 combines with J gene TRBJ2-1; D is unresolved. Germline lookup yields CDR1 SQVTM and CDR2 ANQGSEA. V lost 4 bases to trimming and J lost 8 bases, with 12 bases between them. The CDR3 runs to 12 residues. The CDR3 is CSVVDQSYEQFF. The CDR3 DNA follows: TGCAGCGTTGTGGACCAGTCCTATGAGCAGTTCTTC.

This clone has only a few counts. The gene calls are TRBV4-1 and TRBJ1-1, with D possibly being TRBD1 (6 bases). This CDR3 spans 15 amino acids. Trimming shortened V by 0 bases and J by 1 base, and 9 bases separated the two germline ends. The germline V gene encodes CDR1 MGHRA and CDR2 YSYEKL. Written as DNA, the CDR3 is TGCGCCAGCAGCCAAGAGGGGGCCCAGAACACTGAAGCTTTCTTT. Translation: CASSQEGAQNTEAFF.

This clone appeared many times. CDR3 loop: CASSLPGSGAFF. CDR3 coding DNA: TGTGCCAGCAGCTTACCTGGGTCGGGAGCTTTCTTT. V is TRBV7-9 and J is TRBJ1-1, with D hard to call. The CDR3 loop spans 12 amino acids. Per the germline V gene, CDR1 is SEHNR and CDR2 is FQNEAQ (reference sequence). The V gene lost 2 bases and the J gene lost 10 bases, with 11 bases spanning the gap.

V gene TRBV6-6 combines with J gene TRBJ2-5, with unresolved D. The CDR3 loop spans 13 amino acids. Between the trimmed V and J ends, which lost 5 bases and 5 bases, there was a span of 12 bases. Per germline, CDR1 MNHNY and CDR2 SVGAGI (reference sequence). The CDR3: CASSLRLWETQYF. CDR3 DNA sequence: TGTGCCAGCAGTCTCCGCCTCTGGGAGACCCAGTACTTC.

This sequence joins TRBV7-9 and TRBJ1-2, with 8 bases aligning to TRBD1. The junction had 15 bases not matched to a gene; V was cut back by 1 base and J by 5 bases. In germline, CDR1 is SEHNR, CDR2 FQNEAQ (reference sequence). The CDR3 spans 18 residues. CDR3 in DNA: TGTGCCAGCAGCTTAGTTCAGAATTGGGTGGACAGGGCATATGGCTACACCTTC. Translating gives CASSLVQNWVDRAYGYTF.

The V call is TRBV29-1, the J call TRBJ2-1; 7 bases match TRBD2. Per germline, CDR1 SQVTM and CDR2 ANQGSEA. J gave up 4 bases and V 4 bases, and 7 bases lay outside the gene matches. The length of the CDR3 is 14 residues. The CDR3 sequence: CSVGSSGPYNEQFF. CDR3 DNA sequence: TGCAGCGTTGGGTCTAGCGGACCTTACAATGAGCAGTTCTTC.

This clone was found a few times. The gene calls are TRBV29-1 and TRBJ1-2; 10 positions match TRBD1. From germline, CDR1 is SQVTM and CDR2 ANQGSEA. The trim removed 6 bases at V and 3 bases at J, leaving 10 bases unmatched. There are 15 residues in the CDR3. CDR3 nucleotides: TGCAGCGTGGATCACTCGGGACAGGGGCACTATGGCTACACCTTC. Amino acid sequence: CSVDHSGQGHYGYTF.

The J gene is TRBJ2-3, the V gene TRBV29-1, with a possible D match to TRBD1 (6 bases). This CDR3 is built from 14 residues. Germline V gives CDR1 SQVTM, CDR2 ANQGSEA. Trimming stripped 1 base from V and 2 bases from J, with 10 bases between. CDR3 loop: CSVEGGTHTDTQYF. The CDR3 DNA sequence: TGCAGCGTTGAAGGAGGGACACACACAGATACGCAGTATTTT.

This clone came up a few times. The genes are TRBV30 and TRBJ1-1; 9 nucleotides align to TRBD1. Germline V lookup: CDR1 GTSNPN, CDR2 SVGIG (reference sequence). The CDR3 spans 14 residues. V trimming: 4 bases; J trimming: 1 base; junction bases outside the gene matches: 4. CDR3 coding DNA: TGTGCCTGGAATGACAGGGGGAGGAACACTGAAGCTTTCTTT. Protein: CAWNDRGRNTEAFF.

This CDR3 is CASSQEPHLNRGRGETQYF. CDR3 sequence (DNA): TGTGCCAGCAGCCAAGAGCCCCACCTGAACCGGGGGCGGGGAGAGACCCAGTACTTC. J is TRBJ2-5 and V is TRBV4-2; perhaps D is TRBD1 or TRBD2 (6 bases each). This CDR3 region has 19 residues. Germline V gene sequence: CDR1 LGHNA, CDR2 YNFKEQ. V dropped 0 bases and J dropped 4 bases, with 24 bases sitting between them.

The V and J genes are TRBV6-1 and TRBJ1-5; D gene ambiguous. Trimming took 1 base from V and 6 from J, leaving 19 bases between them. Looked up from germline, CDR1 is MNHNS and CDR2 is SASEGT. The CDR3 runs to 17 residues. The CDR3 sequence is CASSEGGSQYSGQPQHF. The CDR3 coding sequence is TGTGCCAGCAGTGAAGGAGGCAGTCAATATAGCGGTCAGCCCCAGCATTTT.

The chain recombines TRBV10-3 with TRBJ2-5; D gene unclear. CDR3 size: 12 residues. Per the germline V gene, CDR1 is ENHRY and CDR2 is SYGVKD. With 3 bases removed from V and 7 bases from J, the gap between germline ends came to 9 bases. The CDR3 DNA reads TGTGCCATCAGTGACCACAGTGGGACCCAGTACTTC. As protein: CAISDHSGTQYF.

The CDR3 is CSGVEGNTEAFF. In DNA, the CDR3 is TGCAGCGGAGTGGAGGGGAACACTGAAGCTTTCTTT. The J gene is TRBJ1-1, the V gene TRBV29-1, with D hard to call. The CDR3 contains 12 residues. The V and J ends lost 7 bases and 1 base respectively, with 10 bases between them. Germline V gene sequence: CDR1 SQVTM, CDR2 ANQGSEA. The full variable domain, completed using reference TRBV29-1 and TRBJ1-1, is SAVISQKPSRDICQRGTSLTIQCQVDSQVTMMFWYRQQPGQSLTLIATANQGSEATYESGFVIDKFPISRPNLTFSTLTVSNMSPEDSSIYLCSGVEGNTEAFFGQGTRLTVV.

CDR3: CASSRTGYSNQPQHF. CDR3 in DNA: TGTGCCAGCTCAAGAACGGGTTATAGCAATCAGCCCCAGCATTTT. This chain links TRBV18 with TRBJ1-5; D not resolved. The V gene lost 5 bases and the J gene lost 0 bases, with 11 bases spanning the gap. From germline, CDR1 is KGHSH and CDR2 LQKENI. There are 15 residues in the CDR3.

The chain has TRBV27 and TRBJ2-5, with 9 bases fitting TRBD1. V was clipped by 6 bases and J by 8 bases; unmatched bases: 7. The CDR3 runs to 13 residues. Germline V gene sequence: CDR1 MNHEY, CDR2 SMNVEV (reference sequence). The CDR3 protein is CASRGQGQGTQYF. The CDR3 region has the DNA TGTGCCAGCAGGGGACAGGGCCAAGGAACCCAGTACTTC.

This clone has just a few counts. V is TRBV13 and J is TRBJ1-5; perhaps TRBD1 as D (5 bases). Germline values: CDR1 PRHDT, CDR2 FYEKMQ (reference sequence). The CDR3 is 16 amino acids. V was clipped by 0 bases and J by 6 bases, with 15 bases between them. CDR3 DNA: TGTGCCAGCAGCTTAGGCCGGGGCCAGGCCGTTCAGCCCCAGCATTTT. It codes for CASSLGRGQAVQPQHF. The variable domain in full, with the rest retrieved from reference TRBV13 and TRBJ1-5, is AAGVIQSPRHLIKEKRETATLKCYPIPRHDTVYWYQQGPGQDPQFLISFYEKMQSDKGSIPDRFSAQQFSDYHSELNMSSLELGDSALYFCASSLGRGQAVQPQHFGDGTRLSIL.

The chain is built from TRBV30 and TRBJ2-3; 7 bases align to TRBD2. V lost 8 bases and J lost 1; bases outside the gene matches: 12. The V gene's germline CDR1 is GTSNPN and CDR2 SVGIG (reference sequence). The CDR3 runs 15 residues. CDR3: CAAPTSVPGTDTQYF. CDR3 DNA sequence: TGTGCCGCCCCAACTAGCGTCCCGGGCACAGATACGCAGTATTTT.